The sequence of this T cell receptor beta chain was determined in a study of CXCR3-negative and CXCR3-positive naive CD8 T cells. Study-wide background: The dataset comprises 120 million to 150 million TRB reads in total, with about 1.5 +/- 0.3 million reads per library. Broader study findings: TRBV-TRBJ usage was alike in naive CXCR3-negative and CXCR3-positive cells but differed in memory cells. Compared with CXCR3-negative naive cells, CXCR3-positive naive cells showed more hydrophobic TRB CDR3s.

cDNA libraries for TRB were generated by 5' RACE incorporating UMI labels. TCRdb derives one entry per CDR3 protein from the 5' RACE reads, leaving out DNA. This specimen shows about 57,000 distinct CDR3 sequences; the ten leading clones hold 0.53%. Comments on this clonotype: Its antigen is unknown.

Germline CDR1 SGHVS, CDR2 FNYEAQ. The CDR3 is made up of 12 amino acids. The sequenced sample consisted of naive CXCR3+ CD8+ T cells from blood. Subset described: CD45RO-CCR7+CD27+CD95- naive CD8+ T cells expressing CXCR3 (TNR3+). This clonotype was obtained from a human donor in good health. Some clones in this sample may be carry-over from other donors' samples. The V call is TRBV7-6, the J call TRBJ2-3; TCRdb selects TRBD2, and the lack of DNA leaves this call unchecked. This CDR3 is CASRQIADTQYF.